These T cell receptor beta chains were read from a single sample in a study of vaccination effects on CD4 cells after COVID-19. These receptors have no known antigen. Assay used: immunoSEQ multiplex PCR; TCRdb lists only in-frame clones, some missing. The sample lists roughly 63,000 clones; 80% were seen once. Sequences were derived from CD4+ T cells from PBMCs cultured with SARS-CoV-2 spike peptides, sampled before COVID-19 vaccination. The receptors originated from a human donor who received a COVID-19 vaccine. The CDR3 runs from the conserved cysteine through the conserved F or W. The order of the fields is clone size, J gene, D gene, V gene, CDR3 protein, CDR3 DNA. D genes are given only for firm matches. Some rows mark clone size as missing; the rest say once, few, many or name a class of expanded clone.

>once|TRBJ1-1|-|TRBV5-1
CASSWDGGFSTEAFF
TGCGCCAGCAGCTGGGACGGGGGCTTCTCCACTGAAGCTTTCTTT
>-|TRBJ2-1|-|TRBV11-2
CASSLGGYINEQFF
TGTGCCAGCAGCTTAGGGGGATATATCAATGAGCAGTTCTTC
>-|TRBJ2-3|-|TRBV7-3
CASSLGGRNLDTQYF
TGTGCCAGCAGCTTAGGGGGGCGCAATCTAGATACGCAGTATTTT
>-|TRBJ1-1|-|TRBV5-1
CASRRGVGQDTEAFF
TGCGCCAGCCGCCGAGGTGTGGGGCAGGACACTGAAGCTTTCTTT
>-|TRBJ2-1|TRBD2|TRBV29-1
CSGLAGYNEQFF
TGCAGCGGACTAGCGGGGTATAATGAGCAGTTCTTC
>-|TRBJ1-1|-|TRBV6-5
CASSYSPPRANTEAFF
TGTGCCAGCAGTTACTCGCCGCCGAGGGCTAACACTGAAGCTTTCTTT
>-|TRBJ1-1|TRBD1|TRBV18
CASSRNAGTADNTEAFF
TGTGCCAGCTCACGCAACGCGGGGACAGCCGATAACACTGAAGCTTTCTTT
>once|TRBJ2-3|TRBD2|TRBV7-2
CASSAPRIGAGLADTQYF
TGTGCCAGCAGCGCCCCGCGGATTGGAGCGGGGCTTGCAGATACGCAGTATTTT
>-|TRBJ1-4|-|TRBV19
CASSIGGEGSEKLFF
TGTGCCAGTAGTATAGGCGGGGAAGGGAGTGAAAAACTGTTTTTT
>-|TRBJ2-2|TRBD1|TRBV7-8
CASSRTQGARVTGELFF
TGTGCCAGCAGCCGCACACAGGGGGCTCGGGTCACCGGGGAGCTGTTTTTT
>few|TRBJ1-5|-|TRBV27
CASSSSRDNQPQHF
TGTGCCAGCAGCTCCTCCAGGGACAATCAGCCCCAGCATTTT
>-|TRBJ2-1|TRBD1|TRBV6-5
CASSRTGGQFNEQFF
TGTGCCAGCAGTCGGACAGGGGGCCAGTTCAATGAGCAGTTCTTC
>once|TRBJ1-1|-|TRBV6-6
CASSYFGSSAEAFF
TGTGCCAGCAGTTACTTCGGGTCCTCGGCTGAAGCTTTCTTT
>-|TRBJ1-2|TRBD1|TRBV7-9
CASSRQGLHGYTF
TGTGCCAGCAGCCGACAGGGTCTGCATGGCTACACCTTC
>-|TRBJ2-3|TRBD2|TRBV24-1
CATTTSGGAGDTQYF
TGTGCCACCACAACCAGCGGGGGGGCGGGTGATACGCAGTATTTT
>once|TRBJ2-1|-|TRBV27
CASSPTGLGEQFF
TGTGCCAGCAGTCCTACAGGCCTCGGTGAGCAGTTCTTC
>-|TRBJ2-1|TRBD2|TRBV7-3
CASSFKLAGVGEQFF
TGTGCCAGCAGCTTTAAACTAGCGGGGGTCGGAGAGCAGTTCTTC
>-|TRBJ1-2|TRBD1|TRBV30
CAWSVFLGQGANYGYTF
TGTGCCTGGAGTGTATTTCTCGGACAGGGGGCGAACTATGGCTACACCTTC
>once|TRBJ1-2|-|TRBV2
CASSEWAEGYTF
TGTGCCAGCAGTGAATGGGCGGAGGGCTACACCTTC
>-|TRBJ2-3|TRBD2|TRBV9
CASSLRTSGGTTDTQYF
TGTGCCAGCAGCCTCCGGACTAGCGGGGGGACAACAGATACGCAGTATTTT
>-|TRBJ1-4|-|TRBV5-8
CASSHRELREKLFF
TGTGCCAGCAGCCACAGGGAATTACGGGAAAAACTGTTTTTT
>-|TRBJ2-2|-|TRBV4-2
CASSEGASAIFTGELFF
TGTGCCAGCAGCGAAGGGGCGAGCGCGATATTCACCGGGGAGCTGTTTTTT
>-|TRBJ1-2|-|TRBV28
CASAFMGGVGYTF
TGTGCCAGCGCTTTCATGGGCGGGGTTGGCTACACCTTC
>-|TRBJ1-2|-|TRBV19
CASSIVLGTVRDGYTF
TGTGCCAGTAGTATTGTTCTGGGCACCGTAAGGGATGGCTACACCTTC
>-|TRBJ2-1|-|TRBV7-3
CASSLTHVYNEQFF
TGTGCCAGCAGCCTAACGCATGTTTACAATGAGCAGTTCTTC
>-|TRBJ2-3|-|TRBV14
CASSQGRGTDTQYF
TGTGCCAGCAGCCAAGGGCGAGGAACAGATACGCAGTATTTT
>-|TRBJ1-1|TRBD1|TRBV2
CASSGGQGKGTEAFF
TGTGCCAGCAGTGGGGGACAGGGGAAGGGAACTGAAGCTTTCTTT
>once|TRBJ2-3|TRBD2|TRBV18
CASSPGTSGFTDTQYF
TGTGCCAGCTCACCCGGGACTAGCGGATTCACAGATACGCAGTATTTT
>-|TRBJ2-3|-|TRBV29-1
CSVDSGLQTDTQYF
TGCAGCGTTGATTCAGGGCTACAGACAGATACGCAGTATTTT
>-|TRBJ1-6|TRBD1|TRBV5-4
CASSWEPPGQGNSPLHF
TGTGCCAGCAGCTGGGAACCTCCGGGACAGGGCAATTCACCCCTCCACTTT
>-|TRBJ2-5|-|TRBV24-1
CATSDARGTETQYF
TGTGCCACCAGTGACGCTAGGGGGACCGAGACCCAGTACTTC